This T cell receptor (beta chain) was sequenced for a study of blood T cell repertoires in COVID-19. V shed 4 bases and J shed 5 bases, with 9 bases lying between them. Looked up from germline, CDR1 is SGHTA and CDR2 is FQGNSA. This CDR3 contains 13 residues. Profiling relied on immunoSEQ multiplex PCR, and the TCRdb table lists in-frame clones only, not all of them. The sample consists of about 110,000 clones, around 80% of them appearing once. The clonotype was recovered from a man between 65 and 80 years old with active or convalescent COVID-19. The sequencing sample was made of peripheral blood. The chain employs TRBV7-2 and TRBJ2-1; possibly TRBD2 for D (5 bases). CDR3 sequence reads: CASSYRGNNEQFF. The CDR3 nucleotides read TGTGCCAGCAGCTACAGAGGGAACAATGAGCAGTTCTTC.